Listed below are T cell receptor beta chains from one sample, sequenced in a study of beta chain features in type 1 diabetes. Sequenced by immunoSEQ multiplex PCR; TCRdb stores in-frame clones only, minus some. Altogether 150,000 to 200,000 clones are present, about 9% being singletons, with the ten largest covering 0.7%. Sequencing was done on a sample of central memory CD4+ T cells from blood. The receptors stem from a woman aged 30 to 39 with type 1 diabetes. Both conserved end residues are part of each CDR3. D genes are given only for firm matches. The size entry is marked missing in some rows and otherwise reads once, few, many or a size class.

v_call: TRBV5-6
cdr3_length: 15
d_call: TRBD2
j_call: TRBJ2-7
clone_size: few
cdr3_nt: TGTGCCAGCCTTCACCAGGCTAGCGGGAGAGGTGAGCAGTACTTC
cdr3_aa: CASLHQASGRGEQYF

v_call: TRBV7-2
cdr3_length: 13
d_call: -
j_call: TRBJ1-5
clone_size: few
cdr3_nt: TGTGCCAGCAGCTTATACTGGTCTCAGCCCCAGCATTTT
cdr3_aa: CASSLYWSQPQHF

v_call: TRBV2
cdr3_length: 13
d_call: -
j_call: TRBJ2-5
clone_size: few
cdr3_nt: TGTGCCAGCACGGGGGCAGGGGGAGAGACCCAGTACTTC
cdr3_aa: CASTGAGGETQYF

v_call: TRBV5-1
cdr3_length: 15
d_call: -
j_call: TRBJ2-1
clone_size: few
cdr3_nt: TGCGCCAGCAGCTTGGCTGCTAAACGCGTCGATGAGCAGTTCTTC
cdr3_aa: CASSLAAKRVDEQFF

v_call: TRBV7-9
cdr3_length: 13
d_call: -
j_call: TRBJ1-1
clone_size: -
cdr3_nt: TGTGCCAGCAGCCTAATGGACAGCACTGAAGCTTTCTTT
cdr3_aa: CASSLMDSTEAFF

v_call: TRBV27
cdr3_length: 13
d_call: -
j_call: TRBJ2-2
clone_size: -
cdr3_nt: TGTGCCAGCCTCCAGTACCCCGTGGGGGAGCTGTTTTTT
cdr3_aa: CASLQYPVGELFF

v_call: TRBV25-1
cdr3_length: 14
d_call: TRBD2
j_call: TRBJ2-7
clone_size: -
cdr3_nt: TGTGCCAGCAGTACCAGCGGGAGGGCCTACGAGCAGTACTTC
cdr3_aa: CASSTSGRAYEQYF

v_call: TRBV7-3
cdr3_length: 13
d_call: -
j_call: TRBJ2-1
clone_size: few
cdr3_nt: TGTGCCAGCAGCTTACGGAGGGAGAATGAGCAGTTCTTC
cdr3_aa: CASSLRRENEQFF

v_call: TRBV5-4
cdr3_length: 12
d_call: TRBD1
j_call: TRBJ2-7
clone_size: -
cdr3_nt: TGTGCCAGCAGCAGACAGGGTTACGAGCAGTACTTC
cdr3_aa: CASSRQGYEQYF

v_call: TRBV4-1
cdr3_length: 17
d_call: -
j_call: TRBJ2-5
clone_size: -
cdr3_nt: TGCGCCAGCAGCCAAGATTGGTCAGGTCGGGGACAAGAGACCCAGTACTTC
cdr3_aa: CASSQDWSGRGQETQYF

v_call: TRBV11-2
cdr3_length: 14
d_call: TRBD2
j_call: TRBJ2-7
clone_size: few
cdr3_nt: TGTGCCAGCAGCGGACTAGCGCAAGCCTTCGAGCAGTACTTC
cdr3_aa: CASSGLAQAFEQYF

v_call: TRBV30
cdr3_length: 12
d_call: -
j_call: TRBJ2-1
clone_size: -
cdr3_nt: TGTGCCTGGAGTGGCGTCGGAGATGAGCAGTTCTTC
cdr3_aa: CAWSGVGDEQFF

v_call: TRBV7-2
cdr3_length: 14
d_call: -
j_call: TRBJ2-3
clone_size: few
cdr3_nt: TGTGCCAGCATTAGGACGGGACTCGGAGATACGCAGTATTTT
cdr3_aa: CASIRTGLGDTQYF

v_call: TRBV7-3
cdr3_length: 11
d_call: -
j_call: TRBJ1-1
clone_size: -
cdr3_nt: TGTGCCAGCAGCTTAGCACAGAAAGCTTTCTTT
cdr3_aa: CASSLAQKAFF

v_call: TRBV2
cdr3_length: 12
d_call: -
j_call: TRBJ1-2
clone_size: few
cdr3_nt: TGTGCCAGCAGTGAAAGCTCCTATGGCTACACCTTC
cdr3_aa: CASSESSYGYTF

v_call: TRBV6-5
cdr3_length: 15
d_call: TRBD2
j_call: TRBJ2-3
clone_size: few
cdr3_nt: TGTGCCAGCAGCCGCAGCGGGAATCGTGCAGATACGCAGTATTTT
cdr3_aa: CASSRSGNRADTQYF

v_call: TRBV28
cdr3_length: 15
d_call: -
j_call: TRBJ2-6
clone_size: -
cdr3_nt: TGTGCCAGCAGTTTACTAGGTCCCGGGGCCAACGTCCTGACTTTC
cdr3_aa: CASSLLGPGANVLTF

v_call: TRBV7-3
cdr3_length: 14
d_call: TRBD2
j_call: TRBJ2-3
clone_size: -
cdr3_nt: TGTGCCAGTAAATTTAGCGGGAGTTCAGATACGCAGTATTTT
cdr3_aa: CASKFSGSSDTQYF

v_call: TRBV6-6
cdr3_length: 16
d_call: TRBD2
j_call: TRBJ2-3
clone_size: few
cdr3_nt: TGTGCCAGCAGCACGGGACTAGCGGGACGCACAGATACGCAGTATTTT
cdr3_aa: CASSTGLAGRTDTQYF

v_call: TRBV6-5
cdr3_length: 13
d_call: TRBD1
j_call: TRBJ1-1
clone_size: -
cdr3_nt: TGTGCCAGCAGCATGACAGGGGGTGGCGAAGCTTTCTTT
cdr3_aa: CASSMTGGGEAFF